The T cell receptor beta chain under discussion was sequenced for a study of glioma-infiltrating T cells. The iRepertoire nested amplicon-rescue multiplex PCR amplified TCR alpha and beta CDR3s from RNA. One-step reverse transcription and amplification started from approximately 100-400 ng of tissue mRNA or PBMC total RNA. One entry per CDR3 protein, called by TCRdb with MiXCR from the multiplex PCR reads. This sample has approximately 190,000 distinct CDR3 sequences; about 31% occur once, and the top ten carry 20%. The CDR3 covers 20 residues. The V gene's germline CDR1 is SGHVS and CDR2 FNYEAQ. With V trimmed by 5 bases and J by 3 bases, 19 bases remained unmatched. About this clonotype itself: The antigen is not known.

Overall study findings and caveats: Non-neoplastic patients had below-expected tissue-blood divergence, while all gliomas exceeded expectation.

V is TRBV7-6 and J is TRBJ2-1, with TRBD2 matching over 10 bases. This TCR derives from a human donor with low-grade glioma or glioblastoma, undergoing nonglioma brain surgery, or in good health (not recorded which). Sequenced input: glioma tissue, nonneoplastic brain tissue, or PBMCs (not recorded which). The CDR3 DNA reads TGTGCCAGCAGCCCCCACGGTCCGAGCGGGAGGGCCGCGTTCTACAATGAGCAGTTCTTC. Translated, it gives CASSPHGPSGRAAFYNEQFF.